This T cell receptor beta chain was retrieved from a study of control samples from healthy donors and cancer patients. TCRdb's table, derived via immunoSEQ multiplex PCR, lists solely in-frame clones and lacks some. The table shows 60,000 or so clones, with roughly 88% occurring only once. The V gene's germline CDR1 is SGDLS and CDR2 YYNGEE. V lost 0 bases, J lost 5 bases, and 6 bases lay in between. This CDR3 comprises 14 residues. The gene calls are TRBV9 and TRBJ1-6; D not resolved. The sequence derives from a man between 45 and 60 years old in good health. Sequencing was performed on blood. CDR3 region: CASSVGGDNSPLHF. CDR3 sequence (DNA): TGTGCCAGCAGCGTAGGTGGGGATAATTCACCCCTCCACTTT.